This T cell receptor beta chain derives from a study of blood T cell repertoires in COVID-19. Clones were sequenced by immunoSEQ multiplex PCR, and TCRdb holds only the in-frame ones, with some missing. The table lists under 130,000 clones, roughly 82% of them singletons. This clone was counted a few times. Germline assignment: CDR1 SGDLS and CDR2 YYNGEE. V trimming: 2 bases; J trimming: 7 bases; junction bases outside the gene matches: 6. The CDR3 totals 15 residues. The rearrangement links TRBV9 to TRBJ1-6, with 7 bases aligning to TRBD1. This TCR came from a human donor in a cohort sampled during active COVID-19. Input material: peripheral blood. This chain's CDR3 is CASSVDRVGNSPLHF. CDR3 in DNA: TGTGCCAGCAGCGTCGACAGGGTGGGCAATTCACCCCTCCACTTT.